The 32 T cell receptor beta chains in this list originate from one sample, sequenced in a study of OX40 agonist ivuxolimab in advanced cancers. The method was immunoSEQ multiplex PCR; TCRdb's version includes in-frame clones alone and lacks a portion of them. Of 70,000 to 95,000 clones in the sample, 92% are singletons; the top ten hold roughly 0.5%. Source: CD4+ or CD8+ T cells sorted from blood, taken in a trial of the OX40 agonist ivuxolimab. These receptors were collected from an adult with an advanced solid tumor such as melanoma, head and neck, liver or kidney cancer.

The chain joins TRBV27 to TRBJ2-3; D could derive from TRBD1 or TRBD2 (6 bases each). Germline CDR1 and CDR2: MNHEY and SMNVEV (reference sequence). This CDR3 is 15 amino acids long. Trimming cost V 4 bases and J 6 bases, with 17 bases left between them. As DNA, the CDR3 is TGTGCCAGCAGTTCCGAGGGGGGCCGAGGGGATACGCAGTATTTT. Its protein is CASSSEGGRGDTQYF.

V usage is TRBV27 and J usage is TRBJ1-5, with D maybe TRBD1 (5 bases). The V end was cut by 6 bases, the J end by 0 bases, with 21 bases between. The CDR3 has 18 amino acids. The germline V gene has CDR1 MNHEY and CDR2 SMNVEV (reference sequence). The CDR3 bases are TGTGCCAGCAGACAAACCGGGACGATGCTTGATAGCAATCAGCCCCAGCATTTT. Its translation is CASRQTGTMLDSNQPQHF.

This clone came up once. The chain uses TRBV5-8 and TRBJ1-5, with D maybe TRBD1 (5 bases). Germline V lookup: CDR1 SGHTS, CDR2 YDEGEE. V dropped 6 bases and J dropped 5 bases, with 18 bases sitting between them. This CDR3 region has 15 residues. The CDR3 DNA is TGTGCCAGCAACCCTACCGGGACGGGGTATCAGCCCCAGCATTTT. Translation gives CASNPTGTGYQPQHF.

CDR3 residues: CAGLGQGTGEQYF. The CDR3 DNA reads as TGTGCGGGCCTAGGACAGGGAACGGGCGAGCAGTACTTC. The rearrangement uses TRBV30 and TRBJ2-7, with 8 positions matching TRBD1. The germline V gene encodes CDR1 GTSNPN and CDR2 SVGIG (reference sequence). The CDR3 is 13 amino acids.

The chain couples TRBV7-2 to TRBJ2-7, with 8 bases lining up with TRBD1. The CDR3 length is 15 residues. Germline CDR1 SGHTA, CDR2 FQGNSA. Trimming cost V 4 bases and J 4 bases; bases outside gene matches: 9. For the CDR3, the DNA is TGTGCCAGCAGCTCAGGGGGCGCCACTGTTTACGAGCAGTACTTC. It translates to CASSSGGATVYEQYF.

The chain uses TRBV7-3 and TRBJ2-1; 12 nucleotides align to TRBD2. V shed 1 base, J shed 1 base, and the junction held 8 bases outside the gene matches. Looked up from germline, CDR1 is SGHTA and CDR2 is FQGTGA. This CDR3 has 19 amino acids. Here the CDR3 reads CASSLMGSGLAGSYNEQFF. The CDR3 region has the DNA TGTGCCAGCAGCTTAATGGGCTCTGGACTAGCGGGGTCCTACAATGAGCAGTTCTTC.

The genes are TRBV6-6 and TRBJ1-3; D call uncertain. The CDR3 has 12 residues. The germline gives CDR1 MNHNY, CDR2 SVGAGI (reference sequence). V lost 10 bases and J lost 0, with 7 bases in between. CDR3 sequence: CATFHSGNTIYF. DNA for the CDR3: TGTGCCACCTTCCACTCTGGAAACACCATATATTTT.

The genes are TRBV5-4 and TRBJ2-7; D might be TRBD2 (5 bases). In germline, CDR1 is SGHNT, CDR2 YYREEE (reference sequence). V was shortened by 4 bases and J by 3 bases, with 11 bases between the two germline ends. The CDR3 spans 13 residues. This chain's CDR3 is CASSHIAGYEQYF. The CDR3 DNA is TGTGCCAGCAGCCACATTGCGGGCTACGAGCAGTACTTC. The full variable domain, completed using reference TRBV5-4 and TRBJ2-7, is ETGVTQSPTHLIKTRGQQVTLRCSSQSGHNTVSWYQQALGQGPQFIFQYYREEENGRGNFPPRFSGLQFPNYSSELNVNALELDDSALYLCASSHIAGYEQYFGPGTRLTVT.

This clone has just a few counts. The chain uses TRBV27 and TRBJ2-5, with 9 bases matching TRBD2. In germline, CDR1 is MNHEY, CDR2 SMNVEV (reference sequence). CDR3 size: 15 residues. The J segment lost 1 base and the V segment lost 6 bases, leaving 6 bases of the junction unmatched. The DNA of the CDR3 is TGTGCCAGCAGGCGACTAGCGGACCTCCAAGAGACCCAGTACTTC. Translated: CASRRLADLQETQYF.

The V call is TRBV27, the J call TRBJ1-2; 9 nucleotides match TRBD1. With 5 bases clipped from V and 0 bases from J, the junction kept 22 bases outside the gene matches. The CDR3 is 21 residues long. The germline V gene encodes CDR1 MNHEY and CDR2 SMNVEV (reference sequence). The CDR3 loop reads CASSITGTGPTGDSANYGYTF. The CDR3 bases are TGTGCCAGCAGTATCACCGGGACAGGGCCTACGGGGGATTCGGCTAACTATGGCTACACCTTC.

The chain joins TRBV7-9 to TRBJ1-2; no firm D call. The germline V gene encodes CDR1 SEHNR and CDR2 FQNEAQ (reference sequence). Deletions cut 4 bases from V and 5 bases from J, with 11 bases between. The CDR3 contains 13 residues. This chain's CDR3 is CASSSEEGYGYTF. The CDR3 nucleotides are TGTGCCAGCAGCTCTGAGGAGGGATATGGCTACACCTTC.

Here the CDR3 DNA reads TGTGCCAGCAGCTGGTCAAATCAGCCCCAGCATTTT. Amino acids: CASSWSNQPQHF. The V and J genes are TRBV5-6 and TRBJ1-5; D unclear. This CDR3 has 12 amino acids. The V end was cut by 3 bases, the J end by 4 bases, with 5 bases between. Germline V gives CDR1 SGHDT, CDR2 YYEEEE.

The CDR3 reads CASSAQDRGRGGTEAFF. The CDR3 region has the DNA TGTGCCAGCAGTGCCCAGGACAGGGGGCGCGGGGGCACTGAAGCTTTCTTT. The chain joins TRBV6-1 to TRBJ1-1; 11 bases match TRBD1. Losses at the gene ends were 4 bases for V and 4 bases for J; bases not matched to a gene: 11. From germline, CDR1 is MNHNS and CDR2 SASEGT. The CDR3 is made up of 17 amino acids.

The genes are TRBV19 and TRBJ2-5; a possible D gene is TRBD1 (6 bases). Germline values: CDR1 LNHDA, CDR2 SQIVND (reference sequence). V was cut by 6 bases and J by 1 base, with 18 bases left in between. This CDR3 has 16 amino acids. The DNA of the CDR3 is TGTGCCAGTAGCTCCAGACCCGGACAGATCCAAGAGACCCAGTACTTC. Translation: CASSSRPGQIQETQYF.

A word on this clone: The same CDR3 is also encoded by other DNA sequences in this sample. The CDR3 nucleotides read TGTGCCAGCACCCCCTCGGGAGGATTCCCCGGGGAGCTGTTTTTT. Residues: CASTPSGGFPGELFF. The chain recombines TRBV2 with TRBJ2-2; 7 bases are shared with TRBD2. Per germline, CDR1 SNHLY and CDR2 FYNNEI. V shed 7 bases and J 6 bases; nucleotides not matched to a gene: 11. This CDR3 comprises 15 residues.

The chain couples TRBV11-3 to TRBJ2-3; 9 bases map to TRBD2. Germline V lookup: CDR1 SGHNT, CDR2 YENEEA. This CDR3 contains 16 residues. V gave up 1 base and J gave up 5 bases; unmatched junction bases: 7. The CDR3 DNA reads TGTGCCAGCAGCTTAGGGGCTAGCGGGGCCGTAGATACGCAGTATTTT. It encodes CASSLGASGAVDTQYF.

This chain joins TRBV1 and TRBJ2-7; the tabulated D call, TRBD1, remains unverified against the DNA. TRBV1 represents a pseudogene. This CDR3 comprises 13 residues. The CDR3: CTSRRQLSYEQYF. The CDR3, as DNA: TGCACCAGCAGAAGACAGCTCTCGTACGAGCAGTACTTC.

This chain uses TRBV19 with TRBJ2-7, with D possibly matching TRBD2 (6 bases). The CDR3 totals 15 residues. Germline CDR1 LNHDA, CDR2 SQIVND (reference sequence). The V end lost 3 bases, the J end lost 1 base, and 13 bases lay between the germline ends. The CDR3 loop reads CASSIRAGLSYEQYF. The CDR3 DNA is TGTGCCAGTAGTATTAGGGCCGGACTATCCTACGAGCAGTACTTC.

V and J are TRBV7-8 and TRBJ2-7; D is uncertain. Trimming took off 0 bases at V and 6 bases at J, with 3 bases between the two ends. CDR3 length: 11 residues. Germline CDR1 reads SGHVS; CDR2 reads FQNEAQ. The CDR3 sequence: CASSLAAEQYF. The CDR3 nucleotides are TGTGCCAGCAGCTTAGCGGCCGAGCAGTACTTC. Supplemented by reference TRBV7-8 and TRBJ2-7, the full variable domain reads GAGVSQSPRYKVAKRGQDVALRCDPISGHVSLFWYQQALGQGPEFLTYFQNEAQLDKSGLPSDRFFAERPEGSVSTLKIQRTQQEDSAVYLCASSLAAEQYFGPGTRLTVT.

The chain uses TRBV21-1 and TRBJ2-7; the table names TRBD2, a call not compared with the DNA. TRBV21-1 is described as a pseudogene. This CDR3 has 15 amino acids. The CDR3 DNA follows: TGTGCCAGCAGCATCCCGGGACTGACCTCCTACGAGCAGTACTTC. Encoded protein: CASSIPGLTSYEQYF.

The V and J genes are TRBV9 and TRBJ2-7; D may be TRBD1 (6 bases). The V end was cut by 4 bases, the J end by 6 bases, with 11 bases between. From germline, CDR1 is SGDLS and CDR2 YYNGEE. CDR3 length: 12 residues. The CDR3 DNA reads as TGTGCCAGCAGCCAAGGACAGCTCGAGCAGTACTTC. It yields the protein CASSQGQLEQYF.

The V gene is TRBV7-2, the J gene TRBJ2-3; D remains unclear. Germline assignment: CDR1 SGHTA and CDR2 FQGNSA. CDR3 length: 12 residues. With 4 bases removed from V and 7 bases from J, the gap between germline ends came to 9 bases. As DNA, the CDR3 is TGTGCCAGCAGCTCACCCTTTAATACGCAGTATTTT. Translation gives CASSSPFNTQYF.

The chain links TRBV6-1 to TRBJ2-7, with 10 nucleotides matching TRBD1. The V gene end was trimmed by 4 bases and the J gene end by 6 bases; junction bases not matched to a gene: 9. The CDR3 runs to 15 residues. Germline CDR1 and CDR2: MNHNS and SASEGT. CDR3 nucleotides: TGTGCCAGCAGTGGTCTGGGACAGGGGAGAGGCGAGCAGTACTTC. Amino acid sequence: CASSGLGQGRGEQYF.

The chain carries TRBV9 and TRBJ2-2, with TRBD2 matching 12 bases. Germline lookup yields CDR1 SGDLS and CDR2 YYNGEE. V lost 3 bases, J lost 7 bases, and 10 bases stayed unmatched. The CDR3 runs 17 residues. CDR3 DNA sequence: TGTGCCAGCAGCGCTATGACTAGCGGGAGCTTCGGCGGGGAGCTGTTTTTT. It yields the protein CASSAMTSGSFGGELFF.

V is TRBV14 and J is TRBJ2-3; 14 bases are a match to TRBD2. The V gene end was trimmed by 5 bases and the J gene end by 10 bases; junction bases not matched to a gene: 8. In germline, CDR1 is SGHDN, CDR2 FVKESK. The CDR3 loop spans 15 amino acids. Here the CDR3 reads CASSARLAGGPSQYF. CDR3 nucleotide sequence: TGTGCCAGCAGCGCCCGACTAGCGGGAGGGCCTTCGCAGTATTTT.

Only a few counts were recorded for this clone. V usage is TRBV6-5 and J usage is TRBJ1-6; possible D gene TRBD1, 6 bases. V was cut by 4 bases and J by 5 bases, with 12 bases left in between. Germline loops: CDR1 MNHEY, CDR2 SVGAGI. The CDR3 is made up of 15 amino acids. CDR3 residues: CASSFWNRDNSPLHF. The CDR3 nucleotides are TGTGCCAGCAGTTTCTGGAACAGGGATAATTCACCCCTCCACTTT.

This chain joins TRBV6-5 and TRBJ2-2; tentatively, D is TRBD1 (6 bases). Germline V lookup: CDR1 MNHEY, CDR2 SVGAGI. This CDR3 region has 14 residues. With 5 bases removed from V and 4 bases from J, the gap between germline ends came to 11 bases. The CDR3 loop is CASSTGQLTGELFF. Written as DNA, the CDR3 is TGTGCCAGCAGTACCGGACAGCTCACCGGGGAGCTGTTTTTT.

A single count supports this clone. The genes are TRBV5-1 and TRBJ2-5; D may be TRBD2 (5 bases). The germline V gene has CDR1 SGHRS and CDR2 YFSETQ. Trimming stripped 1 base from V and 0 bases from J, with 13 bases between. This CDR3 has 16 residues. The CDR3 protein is CASSLMIRRYQETQYF. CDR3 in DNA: TGCGCCAGCAGCTTGATGATCCGGAGGTACCAAGAGACCCAGTACTTC.

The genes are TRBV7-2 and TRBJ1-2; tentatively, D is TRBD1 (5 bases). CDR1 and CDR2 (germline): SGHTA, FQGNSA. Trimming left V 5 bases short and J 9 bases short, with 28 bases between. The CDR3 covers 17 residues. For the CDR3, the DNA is TGTGCCAGCAGCACTCAACCGGCGGCAGGGAGGCTGGAGAGCTACACCTTC. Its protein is CASSTQPAAGRLESYTF.

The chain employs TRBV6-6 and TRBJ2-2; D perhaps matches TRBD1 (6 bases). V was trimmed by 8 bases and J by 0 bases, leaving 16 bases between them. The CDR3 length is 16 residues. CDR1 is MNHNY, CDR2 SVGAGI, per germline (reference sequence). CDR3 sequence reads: CASSLGGPTNTGELFF. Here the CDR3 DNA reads TGTGCCAGCTCATTAGGGGGTCCGACGAACACCGGGGAGCTGTTTTTT.

The CDR3 DNA follows: TGTGCCAGCAGCCCAGGGGGCGCGGAGACCCAGTACTTC. This sequence encodes CASSPGGAETQYF. The rearrangement joins TRBV6-5 to TRBJ2-5; 8 positions agree with TRBD1. Germline-derived CDR1 and CDR2 are MNHEY and SVGAGI. This CDR3 has 13 amino acids. V shed 6 bases, J shed 5 bases, and the junction held 5 bases outside the gene matches.

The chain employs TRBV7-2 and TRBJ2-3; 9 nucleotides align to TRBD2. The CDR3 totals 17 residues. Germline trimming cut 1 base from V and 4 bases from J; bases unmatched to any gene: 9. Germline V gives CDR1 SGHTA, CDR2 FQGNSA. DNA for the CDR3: TGTGCCAGCAGCTTAGAGCTCAGGATAGCGGGGGCAGATACGCAGTATTTT. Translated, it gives CASSLELRIAGADTQYF.